One TCR beta chain is described in this entry. V lost 5 bases and J lost 2, with 16 bases in between. CDR1 and CDR2 from the germline V gene are MNHEY and SVGEGT. The CDR3 consists of 16 residues. Using immunoSEQ multiplex PCR, the repertoire was profiled, and TCRdb retains in-frame clones only, with some absent. This repertoire shows some 120,000 clones, under 95% found once; its top ten account for about 9%. This sample is drawn from a study of control samples from healthy donors and cancer patients. The TCR originated in a man younger than 35 in good health. Specimen: blood. This chain uses TRBV6-2 or TRBV6-3 with TRBJ2-1; D gene unclear. The CDR3 loop is CASSTRARSTYNEQFF. The DNA of the CDR3 is TGTGCCAGCAGTACCCGAGCTAGGTCCACCTACAATGAGCAGTTCTTC.